The present T cell receptor beta chain was sequenced within a study of blood T cell repertoires in COVID-19. Study-level information: Donors in the United States, Italy and Spain gave samples during acute or convalescent COVID-19.

Original processing methods: By means of reference gene primer amplification, nucleated cell counts were estimated. The repertoire was sequenced with immunoSEQ multiplex PCR; TCRdb's copy has only in-frame clones and lacks some. V, J and clone size are taken as reported in that table, and D and trimming were inferred from the DNA itself. The data contain roughly 260,000 clones, about 83% of them singletons. Enrollees, about 18 to 90 years old, lived in 25 or so US areas. Clinical history as reported by participants underpinned cohort assignment. The V end was cut by 4 bases, the J end by 6 bases, with 13 bases between. CDR3 length: 14 residues. Germline assignment: CDR1 LGHNA and CDR2 YNFKEQ.

The sequenced sample consisted of PBMCs or T cells enriched from blood (not recorded which). The chain recombines TRBV4-2 with TRBJ2-1; the D gene is possibly TRBD2 (6 bases). The origin of this receptor is a woman between 40 and 50 years old who had been exposed to COVID-19. The CDR3 loop is CASSLGTVSNEQFF. The CDR3 bases are TGTGCCAGCAGCCTCGGGACTGTTAGCAATGAGCAGTTCTTC.